This passage covers 8 T cell receptor beta chains from one sample sequenced in a study of T-cell memory formation after mild COVID-19. MiXCR, applied by TCRdb to the 5' RACE reads, yields one record per CDR3 protein. The sample lists fewer than 200,000 distinct CDR3 sequences, under 15% occurring once. The sequencing sample was made of PBMCs or a T cell subset sorted from them (not recorded which). The receptors come from a man in his late teens or twenties who had mild COVID-19 (a few samples of this study predate the infection). Cell type and time point are not known.

This clonotype has ten or more counts. This chain uses TRBV15 with TRBJ2-5; 9 bases agree with TRBD2. The CDR3 runs 14 residues. Germline V gene data show CDR1 as LNHNV and CDR2 as YYDKDF (reference sequence). V was clipped by 0 bases and J by 5 bases; unmatched bases: 1. CDR3 DNA sequence: TGTGCCACCAGCAGAGATCTAGCGGGGGAGACCCAGTACTTC. Amino acid sequence: CATSRDLAGETQYF.

The chain is built from TRBV13 and TRBJ1-1; no definite D call. Deletions cut 3 bases from V and 4 bases from J, with 24 bases between. The CDR3 contains 18 residues. Germline assignment: CDR1 PRHDT and CDR2 FYEKMQ (reference sequence). The CDR3 here is CASSFTRLRRVGFTEAFF. The CDR3 DNA sequence: TGTGCCAGCAGCTTTACACGTCTTAGGCGAGTAGGGTTCACTGAAGCTTTCTTT.

This chain links TRBV5-1 with TRBJ1-1, with D maybe TRBD1 (5 bases). The germline V gene has CDR1 SGHRS and CDR2 YFSETQ. The germline V and J ends were trimmed by 4 bases and 7 bases, with 14 bases remaining between them. The CDR3 has 13 residues. CDR3 nucleotide sequence: TGCGCCAGCAGCCCCGACAGAATTGGTGAAGCTTTCTTT. Residues: CASSPDRIGEAFF.

This clonotype was recorded a few times. CDR3 amino acids: CASSFGGDTDTQYF. The CDR3 coding sequence is TGTGCCAGCAGCTTCGGCGGGGACACAGATACGCAGTATTTT. J is TRBJ2-3 and V is TRBV7-3; D perhaps matches TRBD2 (6 bases). This CDR3 has 14 residues. V lost 3 bases to trimming and J lost 2 bases, with 9 bases between them. CDR1 SGHTA and CDR2 FQGTGA come from the germline V gene.

In its sample, this clonotype was seen a few times. This chain joins TRBV20-1 and TRBJ1-1, with D possibly TRBD1 on 5 matching bases. V lost 7 bases, J lost 6 bases, and 9 bases lay in between. The CDR3 is 10 amino acids. Germline loops: CDR1 DFQATT, CDR2 SNEGSKA (reference sequence). In DNA, the CDR3 is TGCAGTGTAAGGGGTCCTGAAGCTTTCTTT. Protein product: CSVRGPEAFF.

The V and J genes are TRBV5-6 and TRBJ1-2; D is perhaps TRBD1 (5 bases). From germline, CDR1 is SGHDT and CDR2 YYEEEE. Trimming stripped 3 bases from V and 4 bases from J, with 13 bases between. The CDR3 contains 14 residues. The CDR3, as DNA: TGTGCCAGCAGCTCCTACCCGGGGGGCTATGGCTACACCTTC. The encoded protein is CASSSYPGGYGYTF.

In this sample, this clonotype turned up a few times. The rearrangement uses TRBV12-3 or TRBV12-4 and TRBJ2-5; 8 bases are a match to TRBD2. The CDR3 spans 13 residues. J was trimmed by 5 bases and V by 6 bases; bases with no gene match: 5. The CDR3: CASRAGGRETQYF. CDR3 DNA sequence: TGTGCCAGCAGGGCGGGGGGCCGGGAGACCCAGTACTTC.

Only a few counts were recorded for this clonotype. The chain combines TRBV10-1 with TRBJ2-2, with D perhaps matching TRBD1 or TRBD2 (5 bases each). Germline CDR1 and CDR2: WNHNN and SYGVQD (reference sequence). Deletions cut 7 bases from V and 5 bases from J, with 11 bases between. The CDR3 totals 13 residues. The CDR3 sequence is CASKGSGTGELFF. In DNA form, the CDR3 reads TGCGCCAGCAAGGGGAGTGGGACCGGGGAGCTGTTTTTT.